One T cell receptor beta chain is described in this entry. Its matching antigen is unknown. The data derive from a study of cytomegalovirus exposure and HLA in healthy donors. Study context: Around 80 million unique TCRs from HLA-typed donors were held in an early data release.

V trimming: 6 bases; J trimming: 6 bases; junction bases outside the gene matches: 3. CDR3 length: 14 residues. Germline lookup yields CDR1 MNHEY and CDR2 SMNVEV (reference sequence). Vbeta (60) and Jbeta (13) primers were used in the PCR. Assay: immunoSEQ multiplex PCR; the TCRdb copy retains only in-frame clones and omits some. The table includes 150,000 to 200,000 clones, roughly four fifths detected once. Findings of the study overall: Presence/absence results assume similar sequencing depth per donor, which may not hold.

The chain links TRBV27 to TRBJ2-2; 11 bases line up with TRBD2. The origin of this receptor is a man in his thirties or forties in good health and CMV-seronegative. Sequencing input: PBMCs. This CDR3 reads CASRTSGRAGELFF. Here the CDR3 DNA reads TGTGCCAGCAGAACTAGCGGGAGAGCCGGGGAGCTGTTTTTT.